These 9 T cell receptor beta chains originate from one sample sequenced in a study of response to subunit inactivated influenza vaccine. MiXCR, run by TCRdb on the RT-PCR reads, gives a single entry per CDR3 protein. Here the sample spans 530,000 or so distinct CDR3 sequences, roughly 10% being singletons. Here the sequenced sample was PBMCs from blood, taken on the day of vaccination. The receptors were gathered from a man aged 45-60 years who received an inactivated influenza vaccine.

DNA for the CDR3: TGCGCCAGCAGCCAAGATTCGGGACTAGCGGACGAGCAGTACTTC. As protein: CASSQDSGLADEQYF. This chain uses TRBV4-3 with TRBJ2-7, with 11 bases fitting TRBD2. The CDR3 is made up of 15 amino acids. CDR1 is LGHNA and CDR2 is YSLEER in the germline V gene. The junction had 3 bases not matched to a gene; V was cut back by 0 bases and J by 5 bases.

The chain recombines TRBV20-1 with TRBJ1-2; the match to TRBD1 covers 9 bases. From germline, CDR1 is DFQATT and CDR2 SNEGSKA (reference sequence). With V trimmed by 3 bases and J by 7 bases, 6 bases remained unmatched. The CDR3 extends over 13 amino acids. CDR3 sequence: CSASRDRVGGYTF. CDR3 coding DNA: TGCAGTGCTAGTCGGGACAGGGTGGGTGGCTACACCTTC.

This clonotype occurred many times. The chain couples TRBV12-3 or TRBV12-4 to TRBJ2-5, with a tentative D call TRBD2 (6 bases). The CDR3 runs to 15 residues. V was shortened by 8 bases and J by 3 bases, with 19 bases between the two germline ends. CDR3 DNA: TGTGCCAGCGGCCTAAATTGGGGACTCAAAGAGACCCAGTACTTC. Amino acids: CASGLNWGLKETQYF.

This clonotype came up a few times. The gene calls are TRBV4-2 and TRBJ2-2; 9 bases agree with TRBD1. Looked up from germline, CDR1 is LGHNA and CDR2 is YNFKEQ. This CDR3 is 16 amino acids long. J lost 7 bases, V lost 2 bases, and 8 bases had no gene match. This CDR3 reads CASSQRRQGGSGELFF. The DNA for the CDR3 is TGTGCCAGCAGCCAACGCCGACAGGGGGGCAGCGGGGAGCTGTTTTTT.

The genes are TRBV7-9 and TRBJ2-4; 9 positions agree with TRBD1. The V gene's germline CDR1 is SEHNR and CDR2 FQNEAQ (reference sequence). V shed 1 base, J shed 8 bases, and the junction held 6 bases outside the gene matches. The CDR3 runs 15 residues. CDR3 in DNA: TGTGCCAGCAGCTTAGATTGGGACAGGGCACACATTCAGTACTTC. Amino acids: CASSLDWDRAHIQYF. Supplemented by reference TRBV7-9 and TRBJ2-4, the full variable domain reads DTGVSQNPRHKITKRGQNVTFRCDPISEHNRLYWYRQTLGQGPEFLTYFQNEAQLEKSRLLSDRFSAERPKGSFSTLEIQRTEQGDSAMYLCASSLDWDRAHIQYFGAGTRLSVL.

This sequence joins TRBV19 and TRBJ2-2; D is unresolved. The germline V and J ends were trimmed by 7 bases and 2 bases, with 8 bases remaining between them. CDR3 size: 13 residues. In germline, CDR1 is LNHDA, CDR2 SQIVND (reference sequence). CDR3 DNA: TGTGCCAGTACCGTTGACAACACCGGGGAGCTGTTTTTT. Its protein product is CASTVDNTGELFF.

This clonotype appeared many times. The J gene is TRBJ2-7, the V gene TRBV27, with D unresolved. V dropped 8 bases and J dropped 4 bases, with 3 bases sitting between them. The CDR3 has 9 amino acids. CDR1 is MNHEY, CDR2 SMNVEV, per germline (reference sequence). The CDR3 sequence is CASGYEQYF. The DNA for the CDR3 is TGTGCCAGCGGATACGAGCAGTACTTC.

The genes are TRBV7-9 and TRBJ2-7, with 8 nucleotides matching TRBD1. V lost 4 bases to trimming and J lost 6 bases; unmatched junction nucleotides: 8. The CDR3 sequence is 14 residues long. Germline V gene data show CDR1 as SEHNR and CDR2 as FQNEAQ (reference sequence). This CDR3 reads CASSWDRRQGEQYF. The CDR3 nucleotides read TGTGCCAGCAGCTGGGACAGGCGGCAAGGCGAGCAGTACTTC.

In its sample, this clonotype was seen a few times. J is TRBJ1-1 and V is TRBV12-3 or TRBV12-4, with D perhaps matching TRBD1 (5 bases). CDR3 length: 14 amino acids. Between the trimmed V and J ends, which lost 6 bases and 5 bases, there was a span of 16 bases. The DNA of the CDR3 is TGTGCCAGCAGACGGAGGGTGGCAGGGACTGAAGCTTTCTTT. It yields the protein CASRRRVAGTEAFF.